A few counts support the clone carrying this T cell receptor beta chain. Germline V gene data show CDR1 as KGHDR and CDR2 as SFDVKD. The V gene lost 5 bases and the J gene lost 2 bases, with 11 bases spanning the gap. CDR3 size: 14 residues. It was with a sample-barcoded 5' primer and a J-beta primer mix that a second PCR of about 6 to 12 cycles was run. TCRdb analysed the 5' RACE reads with MiXCR anew, one entry per CDR3 protein. This table holds some 1.7 million distinct CDR3 sequences, 28% found once. These data belong to a study of blood T cells in healthy people across ages. Material: blood. This TCR derives from a woman aged 25-40 years in good health. This chain connects TRBV24-1 to TRBJ1-2; D perhaps matches TRBD1 (5 bases). CDR3 DNA: TGTGCCACCAGTGCCTCCCGGGACAACTATGGCTACACCTTC. Protein: CATSASRDNYGYTF.